These T cell receptor beta chains were read from a single sample in a study of blood T cell repertoires in COVID-19. Some clones are missing from TCRdb's copy, which holds only in-frame ones; the method was immunoSEQ multiplex PCR. In the table there are 190,000 or so clones, around 86% of which are singletons. Sequencing used PBMCs or T cells enriched from blood (not recorded which). Every receptor here comes from a woman aged 25 to 39 who had recovered from COVID-19. Each CDR3 is given with its conserved first and last residue. The D gene is left open where the match is weak. Only some rows state a clone size, as once, few, many or a class for expanded clones.

D gene	V gene	clone size	J gene	CDR3 DNA	CDR3 protein
NA	TRBV19	NA	TRBJ2-7	TGTGCCAGTAGCCAACAGGGATCCTACGAGCAGTACTTC	CASSQQGSYEQYF
TRBD1	TRBV7-3	NA	TRBJ2-7	TGTGCCAGCAGCCAGGGACAGGGGAGCTCCTACGAGCAGTACTTC	CASSQGQGSSYEQYF
NA	TRBV5-1	NA	TRBJ2-5	TGCGCCAGCAGTGGTCCTTTGGGCCCTCAAGAGACCCAGTACTTC	CASSGPLGPQETQYF
TRBD2	TRBV20-1	NA	TRBJ2-7	TGCAGTGCTAGTGATAGCGGGAGTGGTCAGGACGAGCAGTACTTC	CSASDSGSGQDEQYF
NA	TRBV7-9	NA	TRBJ1-1	TGTGCCAGCAGCTTACAGGACAGTGAAGCTTTCTTT	CASSLQDSEAFF
NA	TRBV19	NA	TRBJ1-5	TGTGCCAGTAGTGAAGAGAGGAGCAATCAGCCCCAGCATTTT	CASSEERSNQPQHF
TRBD1	TRBV6-2/TRBV6-3	NA	TRBJ2-3	TGTGCCAGCAGCCACACGGACAGGGTCACAGATACGCAGTATTTT	CASSHTDRVTDTQYF
TRBD1	TRBV6-5	NA	TRBJ1-2	TGTGCCAGCATTAAAAGACAGGGAGGCTATGGCTACACCTTC	CASIKRQGGYGYTF
TRBD1	TRBV7-8	NA	TRBJ2-3	TGTGCCAGCAGCCTACGGACAGGCGACCTTAGCACAGATACGCAGTATTTT	CASSLRTGDLSTDTQYF
NA	TRBV28	NA	TRBJ2-4	TGTGCCAGCAGTACCCAGGGGATAGCCAAAAACATTCAGTACTTC	CASSTQGIAKNIQYF
NA	TRBV28	NA	TRBJ1-5	TGTGCCAGCACCTCGGGAAGGCCGGATCAGCCCCAGCATTTT	CASTSGRPDQPQHF
TRBD2	TRBV13	NA	TRBJ2-5	TGTGCCAGCAGCTCCCGGACTAGCGGGGCCGCGGAGACCCAGTACTTC	CASSSRTSGAAETQYF
TRBD1	TRBV6-5	NA	TRBJ2-7	TGTGCCAGCGCTAACGGACAGGGGGTTAGCGAGCAGTACTTC	CASANGQGVSEQYF
NA	TRBV27	few	TRBJ1-2	TGTGCCAGCAGTTTAAAGGGGAACTATGGCTACACCTTC	CASSLKGNYGYTF
NA	TRBV6-5	NA	TRBJ2-7	TGTGCCAGCAGCCCCGGGAGCCTAGAATTCTACGAGCAGTACTTC	CASSPGSLEFYEQYF
NA	TRBV3-1/TRBV3-2	NA	TRBJ1-2	TGTGCCAGCAGCCAAGATGAGCGGGCCTCTGGGCATGGCTACACCTTC	CASSQDERASGHGYTF
TRBD2	TRBV6-2/TRBV6-3	NA	TRBJ2-1	TGTGCCAGCAGCCCTCGGACTAGCGGCACATCCTACAATGAGCAGTTCTTC	CASSPRTSGTSYNEQFF
NA	TRBV28	NA	TRBJ1-5	TGTGCCAGCAGTTTGAGGGTTGGACAGCCCCAGCATTTT	CASSLRVGQPQHF
TRBD1	TRBV18	NA	TRBJ2-1	TGTGCCAGCTCACGACGGGACAGTCCATCCTACAATGAGCAGTTCTTC	CASSRRDSPSYNEQFF
TRBD2	TRBV10-1	NA	TRBJ2-3	TGCGCCAGCAGTGAGAGTAGCGGGAGCACAGATACGCAGTATTTT	CASSESSGSTDTQYF
NA	TRBV19	NA	TRBJ2-7	TGTGCCAGTAGCCATCGGTCGTACGAGCAGTACTTC	CASSHRSYEQYF
TRBD1	TRBV3-1/TRBV3-2	NA	TRBJ1-2	TGTGCCAGCAGCCATCCCTTCCAGGGGGCTGGGGGCTACACCTTC	CASSHPFQGAGGYTF